The entry below gives a single T cell receptor (beta chain) sequence along with its context. Its antigen remains unidentified. These data belong to a study of early T cells in non-severe SARS-CoV-2 infection. Overall study findings and caveats: The study's VDJdb matching favored anti-spike CD8 responses and missed private and CD4 specificities.

Germline lookup yields CDR1 MDHEN and CDR2 SYDVKM. The CDR3 has 12 residues. TCRdb fed the 5' RACE reads into MiXCR, producing one record per CDR3 protein. Among about 100,000 distinct CDR3 sequences listed, roughly an eighth were seen once. The specimen sequenced was whole blood. This rearrangement joins TRBV28 to TRBJ2-7; TRBD1 matches at 7 bases. The TCR was taken from an adult who was a healthcare worker with PCR-confirmed SARS-CoV-2 infection or an uninfected control (not recorded which). The CDR3 coding sequence is TGTGCAACTAGGACAGGAAGCTACGAGCAGTACTTC. Its translation: CATRTGSYEQYF.